This T cell receptor beta chain was captured in a study of cytomegalovirus exposure and HLA in healthy donors. General observations from the study: Excluded: some indistinguishable V segments such as TRBV6-2 and TRBV6-3.

Germline CDR1 SNHLY, CDR2 FYNNEI. The CDR3 covers 16 residues. J gave up 4 bases and V 8 bases, and 7 bases lay outside the gene matches. 60 Vbeta and 13 Jbeta primers were used in PCR. Generated by immunoSEQ multiplex PCR, the TCRdb table keeps only in-frame clones and is missing some. The sample has 90,000 to 120,000 clones, about 74% seen once. About this clone: Antigen unknown.

What was sequenced was PBMCs. This TCR was recovered from a woman aged 18-29 years in good health and CMV-seropositive. The chain combines TRBV2 with TRBJ2-1; 14 bases align to TRBD2. The CDR3 spells CASLIRLAGGYNEQFF. The DNA for the CDR3 is TGTGCCAGCTTAATACGACTAGCGGGAGGGTACAATGAGCAGTTCTTC.